Listed below are T cell receptor beta chains from one sample, sequenced in a study of OX40 agonist ivuxolimab in advanced cancers. Only in-frame clones appear in the TCRdb table, and some are missing; sequencing was by immunoSEQ multiplex PCR. The sample includes nearly 95,000 clones, roughly 92% of them seen just once. Source: CD4+ or CD8+ T cells sorted from blood, taken in a trial of the OX40 agonist ivuxolimab. The receptors derive from an adult with an advanced solid tumor such as melanoma, head and neck, liver or kidney cancer. Both conserved end residues are part of each CDR3. The D gene is left open where the match is weak. Clone size appears in some rows only: once, few, many, or a class for an expanded clone.

d_call	v_call	clone_size	j_call	cdr3_nt	cdr3_aa
TRBD1	TRBV5-5	NA	TRBJ1-4	TGTGCCAGCAGCCTGGGACAGGGCCTCGGAAAACTGTTTTTT	CASSLGQGLGKLFF
NA	TRBV5-5	NA	TRBJ1-2	TGTGCCAGCAGCTTTTCGTCGGGCTACACCTTC	CASSFSSGYTF
NA	TRBV5-1	NA	TRBJ2-3	TGCGCCAGCAGCTTGGAAGGGTCGGATACGCAGTATTTT	CASSLEGSDTQYF
NA	TRBV4-1	NA	TRBJ2-4	TGCGCCAGCAGCCAAGTTAGCGGAAGAGCCAAAAACATTCAGTACTTC	CASSQVSGRAKNIQYF
NA	TRBV14	NA	TRBJ2-1	TGTGCCAGCAGCCAAGGGAAACGTGAGCAGTTCTTC	CASSQGKREQFF
NA	TRBV7-2	NA	TRBJ2-1	TGTGCCAGCAGCACTCCCACTAAGCGGAGGGGCTACAATGAGCAGTTCTTC	CASSTPTKRRGYNEQFF
TRBD2	TRBV13	NA	TRBJ2-7	TGTGCCAGCAGCTTAGAAACGGGACTAGACCACGAGCAGTACTTC	CASSLETGLDHEQYF
NA	TRBV6-5	NA	TRBJ2-7	TGTGCCAGCAGTGACGGAAGTTTCGAGCAGTACTTC	CASSDGSFEQYF
TRBD2	TRBV19	NA	TRBJ2-2	TGTGCCAGTAGTATATTTCCTAGCGGGACCGGGGAGCTGTTTTTT	CASSIFPSGTGELFF
NA	TRBV6-1	NA	TRBJ1-1	TGTGCCAGCAGTGAACTTATGTACACCAACACTGAAGCTTTCTTT	CASSELMYTNTEAFF
NA	TRBV4-1	NA	TRBJ2-7	TGCGCCAGCAGCCAAGAGTTACGAGGGAGCGGACCCTACGAGCAGTACTTC	CASSQELRGSGPYEQYF
TRBD1	TRBV10-3	NA	TRBJ1-2	TGTGCCATCAGAGGACAGGGTGGGGAAGATGGCTACACCTTC	CAIRGQGGEDGYTF
NA	TRBV13	NA	TRBJ2-1	TGTGCCAGCAGCCCCCCGAGAACCGCCGAGCAGTTCTTC	CASSPPRTAEQFF
TRBD1	TRBV29-1	NA	TRBJ1-2	TGCAGCTTCTGGACAGGGGACAACTATGGCTACACCTTC	CSFWTGDNYGYTF
NA	TRBV21-1	NA	TRBJ2-1	NA	CASSKVGTGSHNEQFF
NA	TRBV2	NA	TRBJ1-5	TGTGCCAGCAGTGATAGAGGGAAAGAGCAGCCCCAGCATTTT	CASSDRGKEQPQHF
NA	TRBV19	once	TRBJ2-3	TGTGCCAGTAGTATAAGTCTGGCCCTCTTAGCGGATACGCAGTATTTT	CASSISLALLADTQYF
NA	TRBV5-6	once	TRBJ1-2	TGTGCCAGCAGCTCCCCGCCGGAGTCTCGAGGAGGCTACACCTTC	CASSSPPESRGGYTF
NA	TRBV27	NA	TRBJ2-7	TGTGCCAGCAGTTTAGGGACCCCCAATTATTACGAGCAGTACTTC	CASSLGTPNYYEQYF
NA	TRBV5-1	NA	TRBJ1-1	TGCGCCAGCAGCGACAGACAGCGCATGAACACTGAAGCTTTCTTT	CASSDRQRMNTEAFF
TRBD1	TRBV14	once	TRBJ2-7	TGTGCCAGCAGCGAGACAGGGTCCTACGAGCAGTACTTC	CASSETGSYEQYF
NA	TRBV25-1	NA	TRBJ2-1	TGTGCCAGCAGTATTGGGGGTGCCCGAGGGCAGTTCTTC	CASSIGGARGQFF
TRBD1	TRBV29-1	NA	TRBJ2-7	TGCAGCGTTGAAGAAAGCCGGGACAGCTCCTACGAGCAGTACTTC	CSVEESRDSSYEQYF
NA	TRBV27	NA	TRBJ2-3	TGTGCCAGCAGTCACCTGAGACAGGACTCCACAGATACGCAGTATTTT	CASSHLRQDSTDTQYF
NA	TRBV4-1	NA	TRBJ2-4	TGCGCCAGCAGCCAAGATGACTACCTTTCCTTAGCCAAAAACATTCAGTACTTC	CASSQDDYLSLAKNIQYF
NA	TRBV7-6	NA	TRBJ2-7	TGTGCCAGCAGCTTAAAAGGGATCGGAACCTACGAGCAGTACTTC	CASSLKGIGTYEQYF
TRBD1	TRBV11-3	NA	TRBJ1-5	TGTGCCAGCAGCTTAAACGAGACAGGGGCCAATCAGCCCCAGCATTTT	CASSLNETGANQPQHF
TRBD1	TRBV7-3	NA	TRBJ2-7	TGTGCCAGCAGCTTCGGACAGGGGGACTACGAGCAGTACTTC	CASSFGQGDYEQYF
NA	TRBV20-1	NA	TRBJ2-7	TGCAGTGCTAGAGCCAGCTACGAGCAGTACTTC	CSARASYEQYF
NA	TRBV5-6	NA	TRBJ2-3	TGTGCCAGCAGCTTGGTGACGGGGGATTTAAATACGCAGTATTTT	CASSLVTGDLNTQYF
TRBD2	TRBV15	NA	TRBJ2-7	TGTGCCACCAGCCCGATAGGACTAGCGGGGGAGTCCTACGAGCAGTACTTC	CATSPIGLAGESYEQYF
NA	TRBV11-3	NA	TRBJ1-1	TGTGCCAGCAGCTTAGGAACAGGCCAGGAAGCTTTCTTT	CASSLGTGQEAFF
NA	TRBV6-1	NA	TRBJ1-5	TGTGCCAGCAGTGAAGCGTGGGGTAGCAATCAGCCCCAGCATTTT	CASSEAWGSNQPQHF
NA	TRBV6-5	NA	TRBJ1-2	TGTGCCAGCAGCCACGGCAGTCCTAGAGGCTACACCTTC	CASSHGSPRGYTF
NA	TRBV4-1	NA	TRBJ2-7	TGCGCCAGCAGCTCCCTGGGAATGGGGGTTTACGAGCAGTACTTC	CASSSLGMGVYEQYF
NA	TRBV27	NA	TRBJ2-1	TGTGCCAGCAGTTTAACTGGTTACAATGAGCAGTTCTTC	CASSLTGYNEQFF
NA	TRBV6-5	NA	TRBJ2-5	TGTGCCAGCAGCGGGGGTAAAGGGAAGGAGACCCAGTACTTC	CASSGGKGKETQYF
NA	TRBV6-1	NA	TRBJ1-1	TGTGCCAGCAGTGAGGGGGCGCAGTATCGTGTCACTGAAGCTTTCTTT	CASSEGAQYRVTEAFF
NA	TRBV5-1	NA	TRBJ1-1	TGCGCCAGCAGCTTGGCCGGGGGGAACACTGAAGCTTTCTTT	CASSLAGGNTEAFF
NA	TRBV29-1	NA	TRBJ1-2	TGCAGCGTTGTTGCAGGGGACTATGGCTACACCTTC	CSVVAGDYGYTF
TRBD1	TRBV28	NA	TRBJ1-5	TGTGCCAGCAGTTCGGACAGGGAGGGACAGCCCCAGCATTTT	CASSSDREGQPQHF
NA	TRBV5-1	NA	TRBJ1-2	TGCGCCAGCAGCTTGGAAGTCGAGGGTACGAACTATGGCTACACCTTC	CASSLEVEGTNYGYTF
NA	TRBV6-5	NA	TRBJ2-2	TGTGCCATATCCACCGGGGAGCTGTTTTTT	CAISTGELFF
TRBD1	TRBV11-2	NA	TRBJ2-5	TGTGCCAGCAGCTTCGGGACAGGAGAGACCCAGTACTTC	CASSFGTGETQYF
TRBD1	TRBV4-1	once	TRBJ2-2	TGCGCCAGCAGCGACCGGGACAGAGTGACTGGGGAGCTGTTTTTT	CASSDRDRVTGELFF
TRBD1	TRBV27	NA	TRBJ1-1	TGTGCCAGCAGTTGGGGCCGTGTGATACAGGGGAGGCCTGAAGCTTTCTTT	CASSWGRVIQGRPEAFF
TRBD1	TRBV28	once	TRBJ1-1	TGTGCCAGCAGTTCTCCCCGGGCCAGGGGGGACACTGAAGCTTTCTTT	CASSSPRARGDTEAFF
NA	TRBV7-7	NA	TRBJ1-1	TGTGCCTCCACTTCCAAGGGGGGCAGGTTCCACACTGAAGCTTTCTTT	CASTSKGGRFHTEAFF
TRBD2	TRBV4-1	NA	TRBJ2-1	TGCGCCAGCAGCCAAGCCCCGAGGACTAGCGGGACCATGAGCCAGTTCTTC	CASSQAPRTSGTMSQFF
NA	TRBV10-1	NA	TRBJ2-7	TGCGCCAGCAGTCCAACCGGGAGTACCTACGAGCAGTACTTC	CASSPTGSTYEQYF
NA	TRBV6-5	NA	TRBJ1-5	TGTGCCAGCAGTGAGGGCAGGGAAGGTCAGCCCCAGCATTTT	CASSEGREGQPQHF
NA	TRBV29-1	NA	TRBJ2-3	TGCAGCCCAAGTACCGATACGCAGTATTTT	CSPSTDTQYF
NA	TRBV27	NA	TRBJ2-1	TGTGCCAGCAGTTTCGGAAGTACAGTGGGTGAGCAGTTCTTC	CASSFGSTVGEQFF
TRBD1	TRBV6-1	NA	TRBJ2-7	TGTGCCAGCAGCCCCAACAGGGGTTACGAGCAGTACTTC	CASSPNRGYEQYF
NA	TRBV4-1	NA	TRBJ2-1	TGCGCCAGCAGCCAAGGAGGGACTGGCATGGGGAATGAGCAGTTCTTC	CASSQGGTGMGNEQFF